This T cell receptor (beta chain) was observed in a study of T-cell memory formation after mild COVID-19. For the study at large: Each donor largely had its own TCR clusters. Overall study findings and caveats: There were some responding clones in pre-infection memory, which suggested that cross-reactive memory had joined. Contracting clones, day 15 to 85, had balanced CD4/CD8, and later expanders favored CD4+.

Only a few counts were recorded for this clonotype. No antigen is known for it. V was clipped by 3 bases and J by 1 base, with 13 bases between them. The CDR3 is made up of 15 amino acids. Germline V gene sequence: CDR1 SQVTM, CDR2 ANQGSEA. Constant-segment primers and 5'RACE yielded cDNA libraries for TCR alpha and TCR beta, each carrying sample barcodes and UMIs. TCRdb independently ran MiXCR on the 5' RACE reads; one entry per CDR3 protein. Of 250,000 to 350,000 distinct CDR3 sequences in the sample, 15% to 20% were seen once. The rearrangement joins TRBV29-1 to TRBJ1-5; D is unclear. This receptor was obtained from a man aged 18 to 29 who had mild COVID-19 (a few samples of this study predate the infection). Cell type and time point are not known. The specimen sequenced was PBMCs or a T cell subset sorted from them (not recorded which). The CDR3 protein is CSVDRAKWSNQPQHF. The DNA of the CDR3 is TGCAGCGTTGATCGAGCCAAGTGGAGCAATCAGCCCCAGCATTTT.